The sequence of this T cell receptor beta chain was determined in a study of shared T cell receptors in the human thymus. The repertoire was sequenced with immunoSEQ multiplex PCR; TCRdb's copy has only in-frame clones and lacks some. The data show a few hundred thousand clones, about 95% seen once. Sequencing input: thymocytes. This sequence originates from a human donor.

As DNA, the CDR3 is TGTGCCAGCAGCCGTCCCGGGGCGGGAGTCGGCACAGATACGCAGTATTTT. Its translation: CASSRPGAGVGTDTQYF. V gene TRBV27 combines with J gene TRBJ2-3; 7 bases fit TRBD2. Germline CDR1 reads MNHEY; CDR2 reads SMNVEV (reference sequence). The junction had 13 bases not matched to a gene; V was cut back by 6 bases and J by 1 base. This CDR3 has 17 amino acids.